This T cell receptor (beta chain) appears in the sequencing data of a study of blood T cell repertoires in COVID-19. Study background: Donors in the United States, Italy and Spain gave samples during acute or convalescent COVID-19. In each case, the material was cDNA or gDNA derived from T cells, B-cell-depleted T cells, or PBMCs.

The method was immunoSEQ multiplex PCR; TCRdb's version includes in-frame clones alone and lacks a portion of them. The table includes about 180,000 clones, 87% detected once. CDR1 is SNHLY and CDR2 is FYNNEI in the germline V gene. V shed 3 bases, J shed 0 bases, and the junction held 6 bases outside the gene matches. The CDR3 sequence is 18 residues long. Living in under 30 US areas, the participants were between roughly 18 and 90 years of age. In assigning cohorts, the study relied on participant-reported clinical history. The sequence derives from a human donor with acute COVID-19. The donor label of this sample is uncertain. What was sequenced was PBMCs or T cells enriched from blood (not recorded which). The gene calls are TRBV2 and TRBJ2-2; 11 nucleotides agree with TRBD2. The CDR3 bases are TGTGCCAGCAGTGATCCCCGACTAGCGGGGCCGAACACCGGGGAGCTGTTTTTT. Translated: CASSDPRLAGPNTGELFF.